Below are 28 T cell receptor beta chains sequenced from a single sample in a study of blood T cell repertoires in COVID-19. Generated by immunoSEQ multiplex PCR, the TCRdb table keeps only in-frame clones and is missing some. The sample holds 300,000 to 450,000 clones; about 87% are singletons and the top ten take 3%. The sequenced sample consisted of peripheral blood. The source is a human donor in a cohort sampled during active COVID-19.

The rearrangement joins TRBV28 to TRBJ2-3; 13 bases agree with TRBD2. Trimming cost V 1 base and J 4 bases; bases outside gene matches: 8. The V gene's germline CDR1 is MDHEN and CDR2 SYDVKM. The CDR3 totals 18 residues. The CDR3 loop reads CASSLLGTSGNSADTQYF. The CDR3 bases are TGTGCCAGCAGTTTATTGGGGACTAGCGGGAACTCCGCAGATACGCAGTATTTT.

The chain employs TRBV28 and TRBJ2-7; 9 bases map to TRBD2. The J segment lost 0 bases and the V segment lost 8 bases, leaving 8 bases of the junction unmatched. The germline V gene encodes CDR1 MDHEN and CDR2 SYDVKM. This CDR3 has 15 amino acids. The CDR3 loop reads CASRPSTSGSYEQYF. The CDR3, as DNA: TGTGCCAGCCGCCCATCGACTAGCGGCTCCTACGAGCAGTACTTC.

This chain joins TRBV2 and TRBJ2-7; 8 nucleotides match TRBD1. This CDR3 has 13 residues. Trimming at V came to 6 bases and at J to 2 bases, leaving 3 bases not matched to a gene. Germline V gene lookup returns CDR1 SNHLY and CDR2 FYNNEI. The CDR3 loop reads CASRPTGAYEQYF. CDR3 nucleotide sequence: TGTGCCAGCAGGCCGACAGGGGCCTACGAGCAGTACTTC.

The chain links TRBV4-1 to TRBJ2-7; 7 nucleotides align to TRBD2. The CDR3 consists of 15 residues. Per germline, CDR1 MGHRA and CDR2 YSYEKL. V shed 4 bases and J 4 bases; nucleotides not matched to a gene: 10. The CDR3 here is CASSPDPRGSYEQYF. The CDR3 region has the DNA TGCGCCAGCAGCCCCGACCCGCGGGGGTCGTACGAGCAGTACTTC.

The CDR3 DNA reads TGTGCCAGCAGCGTTACAGGGGGGACCTACGAGCAGTACTTC. Its protein is CASSVTGGTYEQYF. The rearrangement uses TRBV9 and TRBJ2-7, with TRBD1 matching over 8 bases. V shed 2 bases, J shed 2 bases, and the junction held 3 bases outside the gene matches. This CDR3 spans 14 amino acids. Germline CDR1 reads SGDLS; CDR2 reads YYNGEE.

The CDR3 DNA reads TGTGCCAGTGGGACTAGCGCATACGAAGAGCCCTACGAGCAGTACTTC. As protein: CASGTSAYEEPYEQYF. The V and J genes are TRBV2 and TRBJ2-7, with TRBD2 matching 10 bases. The CDR3 covers 16 residues. With V trimmed by 9 bases and J by 2 bases, 13 bases remained unmatched. Germline V lookup: CDR1 SNHLY, CDR2 FYNNEI.

The chain uses TRBV12-1 and TRBJ2-6; the table calls TRBD1, which could not be checked here. TRBV12-1 is a recognized pseudogene. This CDR3 region has 18 residues. As DNA, the CDR3 is TGTGCCAGCAGTAACGTCAGGCAGGGGGCCCTCGGGGCCAACGTCCTGACTTTC. It codes for CASSNVRQGALGANVLTF.

This chain joins TRBV3-1 (or the pseudogene TRBV3-2) and TRBJ2-7, with TRBD2 matching over 8 bases. Trimming took 4 bases from V and 2 from J; bases not matched to a gene: 10. The CDR3 consists of 16 residues. Germline-derived CDR1 and CDR2 are LGHDT and YNNKEL (reference sequence). As DNA, the CDR3 is TGTGCCAGCAGCCTAGGCCTCGCGGGAGGCCCCTACGAGCAGTACTTC. Its translation is CASSLGLAGGPYEQYF.

The chain links TRBV19 to TRBJ1-5; 7 bases are shared with TRBD1. Trimming cost V 6 bases and J 0 bases; bases outside gene matches: 11. The V gene's germline CDR1 is LNHDA and CDR2 SQIVND (reference sequence). The CDR3 has 17 residues. CDR3 in amino acids: CASRPMGQLYSNQPQHF. DNA of the CDR3: TGTGCCAGTAGACCGATGGGACAGCTCTATAGCAATCAGCCCCAGCATTTT.

The rearrangement uses TRBV29-1 and TRBJ2-7, with 7 bases that match TRBD2. The CDR3 consists of 12 residues. Germline CDR1 and CDR2: SQVTM and ANQGSEA. After removal of 6 bases from V and 7 bases from J, the junction contained 9 bases not matched to a gene. The CDR3 loop reads CSVMTSSWEQYF. CDR3 in DNA: TGCAGCGTGATGACTAGCAGTTGGGAGCAGTACTTC.

This clone was found once. The chain couples TRBV2 to TRBJ2-5; tentatively, D is TRBD1 (5 bases). From germline, CDR1 is SNHLY and CDR2 FYNNEI. V shed 6 bases and J shed 0 bases, with 8 bases lying between them. The CDR3 has 13 amino acids. CDR3 in DNA: TGTGCCAGCAGCCCGGACAACCAAGAGACCCAGTACTTC. It is translated as CASSPDNQETQYF.

Turning to this clone: This may be a read error, as it is one base from a much larger clone. The same CDR3 is also encoded by other DNA sequences in this sample. The V gene is TRBV3-1 (or the pseudogene TRBV3-2), the J gene TRBJ1-6, with a tentative D call TRBD1 (5 bases). Trimming stripped 1 base from V and 5 bases from J, with 6 bases between. This CDR3 is 14 amino acids long. Germline V gene lookup returns CDR1 LGHDT and CDR2 YNNKEL (reference sequence). The CDR3 DNA follows: TGTGCCAGCAGCCAAGGGGGGGATAATTCACCCCTCCACTTT. Its translation is CASSQGGDNSPLHF.

The rearrangement uses TRBV28 and TRBJ2-7; 9 positions match TRBD1. CDR1 and CDR2 (germline): MDHEN, SYDVKM. This CDR3 comprises 14 residues. V lost 5 bases to trimming and J lost 12 bases; unmatched junction nucleotides: 14. The chain's CDR3 is CASSVPGTGRRLYF. As DNA, the CDR3 is TGTGCCAGCAGTGTTCCCGGGACAGGGCGCCGTCTGTACTTC.

This chain joins TRBV6-5 and TRBJ2-3, with 8 positions matching TRBD2. This CDR3 is 15 amino acids long. Germline V gives CDR1 MNHEY, CDR2 SVGAGI. Losses at the gene ends were 4 bases for V and 5 bases for J; bases not matched to a gene: 8. CDR3 coding DNA: TGTGCCAGCAGTTTGACGGGAGGGCCTGGAGATACGCAGTATTTT. Its translation: CASSLTGGPGDTQYF.

This chain connects TRBV15 to TRBJ2-3, with 12 bases identical to TRBD2. Germline loops: CDR1 LNHNV, CDR2 YYDKDF (reference sequence). V dropped 5 bases and J dropped 11; count of bases not matched to a gene: 5. The CDR3 spans 13 residues. The CDR3, as DNA: TGTGCCACCAGCCCCCGACTAGCGGGAGAGCAGTATTTT. Its translation is CATSPRLAGEQYF.

The gene calls are TRBV7-2 and TRBJ2-7; 9 nucleotides match TRBD2. CDR1 is SGHTA and CDR2 is FQGNSA in the germline V gene. Trimming cost V 1 base and J 4 bases; bases outside gene matches: 8. The CDR3 sequence is 16 residues long. The CDR3 loop reads CASSLGVSGSRYEQYF. As DNA, the CDR3 is TGTGCCAGCAGCTTAGGTGTTAGCGGGAGTCGGTACGAGCAGTACTTC.

This chain joins TRBV20-1 and TRBJ1-2; 10 bases line up with TRBD1. Losses at the gene ends were 5 bases for V and 8 bases for J; bases not matched to a gene: 2. CDR1 DFQATT and CDR2 SNEGSKA come from the germline V gene (reference sequence). The CDR3 contains 11 residues. CDR3 DNA: TGCAGTGCTGGGACAGGGGTCGGCTACACCTTC. It translates to CSAGTGVGYTF.

This clone was found a few times. The V gene is TRBV28, the J gene TRBJ2-3; D possibly corresponds to TRBD1 (7 bases). V was trimmed by 6 bases and J by 1 base, leaving 14 bases between them. Germline loops: CDR1 MDHEN, CDR2 SYDVKM. This CDR3 region has 15 residues. The CDR3 reads CASSSRGEGTDTQYF. CDR3 sequence (DNA): TGTGCCAGCAGCTCCAGGGGGGAGGGCACAGATACGCAGTATTTT.

This chain connects TRBV21-1 to TRBJ2-7; the table's D call, TRBD2, has no DNA check behind it. TRBV21-1 is noted as a pseudogene. This CDR3 is 18 amino acids long. In DNA, the CDR3 is TGTGCCAGCAGCACCAATTTCGGGACTCGACCTTCTTCCTACGAGCAGTACTTC. Its protein product is CASSTNFGTRPSSYEQYF.

This chain connects TRBV5-4 to TRBJ2-5; 10 nucleotides match TRBD2. V gave up 3 bases and J gave up 3 bases; unmatched junction bases: 5. The CDR3 totals 15 residues. CDR1 is SGHNT, CDR2 YYREEE, per germline (reference sequence). The CDR3 bases are TGTGCCAGCAGCTCCGGGACTAGCGTTGAAGAGACCCAGTACTTC. Amino acid sequence: CASSSGTSVEETQYF. The variable domain in full, completed from reference TRBV5-4 and TRBJ2-5, reads ETGVTQSPTHLIKTRGQQVTLRCSSQSGHNTVSWYQQALGQGPQFIFQYYREEENGRGNFPPRFSGLQFPNYSSELNVNALELDDSALYLCASSSGTSVEETQYFGPGTRLLVL.

The rearrangement links TRBV7-9 to TRBJ1-1, with a tentative D call TRBD1 (6 bases). Germline V gene lookup returns CDR1 SEHNR and CDR2 FQNEAQ (reference sequence). The V end lost 2 bases, the J end lost 6 bases, and 10 bases lay between the germline ends. This CDR3 has 13 amino acids. The CDR3 sequence: CASSLMGAAEAFF. As DNA, the CDR3 is TGTGCCAGCAGCTTAATGGGGGCGGCTGAAGCTTTCTTT.

The chain carries TRBV5-1 and TRBJ2-7; TRBD1 aligns across 8 bases. Germline CDR1 and CDR2: SGHRS and YFSETQ. The CDR3 is 14 amino acids. Losses at the gene ends were 4 bases for V and 6 bases for J; bases not matched to a gene: 9. The CDR3 loop reads CASSAGQGYREQYF. In DNA form, the CDR3 reads TGCGCCAGCAGCGCAGGACAGGGTTATCGCGAGCAGTACTTC.

This chain links TRBV5-1 with TRBJ2-3, with 7 nucleotides matching TRBD2. The CDR3 extends over 17 amino acids. The V and J ends lost 0 bases and 2 bases, in that order; junction bases with no gene match: 9. Germline assignment: CDR1 SGHRS and CDR2 YFSETQ. The CDR3 reads CASSLGGGSSATDTQYF. The CDR3, as DNA: TGCGCCAGCAGCTTGGGAGGCGGGAGCAGCGCCACAGATACGCAGTATTTT.

The chain employs TRBV27 and TRBJ2-7, with 7 bases that match TRBD1. The CDR3 consists of 14 residues. The germline CDR1 and CDR2 sequences are MNHEY and SMNVEV (reference sequence). Unmatched junction bases numbered 1, after V lost 1 base and J lost 1 base. CDR3 nucleotides: TGTGCCAGCAGTTTATTGGGACAGTCCTACGAGCAGTACTTC. It codes for CASSLLGQSYEQYF.

In this sample, this clone turned up a few times. The J gene is TRBJ2-4, the V gene TRBV30; a weak D match, TRBD1 (6 bases). Germline V gene data show CDR1 as GTSNPN and CDR2 as SVGIG (reference sequence). The V end was cut by 3 bases, the J end by 6 bases, with 15 bases between. CDR3 length: 14 residues. The CDR3 protein is CAWRHRESGNIQYF. DNA of the CDR3: TGTGCCTGGAGGCACAGGGAGAGTGGAAACATTCAGTACTTC.

The chain joins TRBV23-1 to TRBJ1-2, with TRBD1 as a possible D gene (6 bases). TRBV23-1 is designated an ORF whose function remains uncertain. Deletions cut 4 bases from V and 6 bases from J, with 12 bases between. The CDR3 covers 13 residues. CDR3 nucleotide sequence: TGCGCCAGCAGTCCCTACAGGGAAAATGGCTACACCTTC. Its translation is CASSPYRENGYTF.

V is TRBV6-1 and J is TRBJ1-5; D remains ambiguous. The CDR3 length is 15 residues. With 3 bases removed from V and 1 base from J, the gap between germline ends came to 10 bases. Looked up from germline, CDR1 is MNHNS and CDR2 is SASEGT. As DNA, the CDR3 is TGTGCCAGCAGTGACATCATCGGGAGCAATCAGCCCCAGCATTTT. Encoded protein: CASSDIIGSNQPQHF.

J is TRBJ2-7 and V is TRBV19, with 11 nucleotides matching TRBD1. V shed 6 bases, J shed 7 bases, and the junction held 8 bases outside the gene matches. Germline V gene lookup returns CDR1 LNHDA and CDR2 SQIVND (reference sequence). This CDR3 spans 14 amino acids. DNA of the CDR3: TGTGCCAGTAGCACGGACAGGGGGCCGGGGGAGCAGTACTTC. Translation: CASSTDRGPGEQYF.